This is a list of T cell receptor beta chains from one sample in a study of cytomegalovirus exposure and HLA in healthy donors. Produced via immunoSEQ multiplex PCR; TCRdb's table is partial and in-frame only. The sample lists about 180,000 clones; approximately 80% were seen once. The sequenced material came from PBMCs. Receptors originate from a girl aged 5-17 years in good health and CMV-seropositive. Both conserved end residues are part of each CDR3. D genes are given only for firm matches. Rows may omit the clone size; those that give it use once, few, many or a size class.

>TRBV19|TRBJ1-4|few|TRBD1
CASSPEGQARRPNEKLFF
TGTGCCAGTAGTCCCGAGGGACAGGCTCGGAGGCCTAATGAAAAACTGTTTTTT
>TRBV11-2|TRBJ1-3|-|-
CASSLESGKPGNTIYF
TGTGCCAGCAGCTTAGAATCAGGGAAGCCTGGAAACACCATATATTTT
>TRBV4-1|TRBJ2-1|-|-
CASSPGRGRSSYNEQFF
TGCGCCAGCAGCCCGGGGCGGGGCAGGAGCTCCTACAATGAGCAGTTCTTC
>TRBV11-3|TRBJ2-2|-|-
CASSLTYNTGELFF
TGTGCCAGCAGCTTAACTTACAACACCGGGGAGCTGTTTTTT
>TRBV7-2|TRBJ2-2|-|-
CASSLAGTGELFF
TGTGCCAGCAGCTTAGCCGGCACCGGGGAGCTGTTTTTT
>TRBV2|TRBJ1-2|-|TRBD1
CASSGTGTYGYTF
TGTGCCAGCAGCGGGACAGGTACTTATGGCTACACCTTC
>TRBV12-5|TRBJ2-2|-|-
CASGSRPSRQASANTGELFF
TGTGCTAGTGGTTCCCGCCCCTCAAGACAGGCCTCCGCGAACACCGGGGAGCTGTTTTTT
>TRBV7-6|TRBJ2-1|-|-
CASSLVDGRGYNEQFF
TGTGCCAGCAGCTTAGTCGACGGGAGAGGCTACAATGAGCAGTTCTTC
>TRBV29-1|TRBJ1-3|-|TRBD1
CSVGQELGNTIYF
TGCAGCGTAGGACAGGAACTTGGAAACACCATATATTTT
>TRBV5-1|TRBJ1-3|-|TRBD1
CASSFTGGAGNTIYF
TGCGCCAGCAGCTTCACAGGGGGCGCTGGAAACACCATATATTTT
>TRBV6-5|TRBJ2-1|-|-
CASSYSKLVYNEQFF
TGTGCCAGCAGTTACTCGAAGCTAGTTTACAATGAGCAGTTCTTC
>TRBV19|TRBJ2-5|-|TRBD1
CASSTPDRGIGTQYF
TGTGCCAGTAGTACACCTGACAGGGGGATTGGGACCCAGTACTTC
>TRBV6-1|TRBJ2-4|-|-
CASSEWGLQNIQYF
TGTGCCAGCAGTGAGTGGGGGCTACAAAACATTCAGTACTTC
>TRBV5-4|TRBJ2-3|-|TRBD2
CASGLAGGWTDTQYF
TGTGCCAGCGGGCTAGCGGGAGGGTGGACAGATACGCAGTATTTT
>TRBV7-9|TRBJ2-4|-|-
CASSLTGLYEYF
TGTGCCAGCAGCTTAACCGGACTATATGAGTACTTC
>TRBV5-5|TRBJ2-6|-|-
CASSFSRFSGANVLTF
TGTGCCAGCAGCTTTTCGAGGTTCTCTGGGGCCAACGTCCTGACTTTC
>TRBV11-2|TRBJ2-7|-|TRBD2
CASSLTSGRALFVHEQYF
TGTGCCAGCAGCTTAACCAGCGGGAGGGCCTTATTTGTCCACGAGCAGTACTTC
>TRBV29-1|TRBJ1-2|-|-
CSVETRDPYGYTF
TGCAGCGTTGAAACTCGAGATCCTTATGGCTACACCTTC
>TRBV5-4|TRBJ2-2|once|TRBD1
CASSVGTAGRTGELFF
TGTGCCAGCAGCGTGGGGACAGCCGGTCGGACCGGGGAGCTGTTTTTT
>TRBV27|TRBJ2-5|-|TRBD2
CASAYLLTSGSPETQYF
TGTGCCAGCGCCTACCTTCTGACTAGCGGGAGTCCAGAGACCCAGTACTTC
>TRBV4-1|TRBJ2-7|-|TRBD2
CASSPRAGGAYEQYF
TGCGCCAGCAGCCCCCGTGCGGGGGGGGCCTACGAGCAGTACTTC
>TRBV7-6|TRBJ1-2|-|TRBD1
CAGTDYGYTF
TGTGCGGGGACAGACTATGGCTACACCTTC
>TRBV5-1|TRBJ2-2|-|-
CATTPRAGDGGELFF
TGCGCCACCACCCCCCGTGCAGGGGATGGCGGGGAGCTGTTTTTT
>TRBV25-1|TRBJ2-7|-|-
CASSEFGSAYEQYF
TGTGCCAGCAGTGAATTCGGGAGCGCCTACGAGCAGTACTTC
>TRBV11-2|TRBJ1-1|-|-
CASSDHQGRAEAFF
TGTGCCAGCAGCGACCATCAGGGGAGGGCTGAAGCTTTCTTT